This T cell receptor (beta chain) is drawn from a study of T cells after yellow fever vaccination. The J segment lost 0 bases and the V segment lost 5 bases, leaving 8 bases of the junction unmatched. Germline V CDR1 and CDR2: MGHRA, YSYEKL. CDR3 length: 17 residues. TCRdb passed the 5' RACE reads through MiXCR, listing each CDR3 protein once. The data show 170,000 or so distinct CDR3 sequences, with 7% to 10% seen just once and 35% to 40% held by the top ten. The source was CD8+ T cells sorted from PBMCs, collected 45 days after the yellow fever booster vaccination. The source is a man in his late teens or twenties who received the YFV17D yellow fever vaccine. The rearrangement uses TRBV4-1 and TRBJ2-3, with 10 bases matching TRBD1. The CDR3 protein is CASSRQGAAPSTDTQYF. CDR3 coding DNA: TGCGCCAGCAGCAGACAGGGGGCTGCCCCTAGCACAGATACGCAGTATTTT.